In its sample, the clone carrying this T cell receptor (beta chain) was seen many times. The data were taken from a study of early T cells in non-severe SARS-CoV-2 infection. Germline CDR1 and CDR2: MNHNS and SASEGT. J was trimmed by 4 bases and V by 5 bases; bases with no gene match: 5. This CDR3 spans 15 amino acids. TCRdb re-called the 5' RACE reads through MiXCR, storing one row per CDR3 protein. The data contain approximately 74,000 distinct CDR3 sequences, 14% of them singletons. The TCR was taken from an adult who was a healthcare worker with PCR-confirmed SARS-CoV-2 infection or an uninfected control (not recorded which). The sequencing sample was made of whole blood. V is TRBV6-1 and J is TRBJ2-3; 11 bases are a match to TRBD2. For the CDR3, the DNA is TGTGCCAGCAGTAACATAGCGGGGGGGGCAGATACGCAGTATTTT. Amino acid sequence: CASSNIAGGADTQYF.